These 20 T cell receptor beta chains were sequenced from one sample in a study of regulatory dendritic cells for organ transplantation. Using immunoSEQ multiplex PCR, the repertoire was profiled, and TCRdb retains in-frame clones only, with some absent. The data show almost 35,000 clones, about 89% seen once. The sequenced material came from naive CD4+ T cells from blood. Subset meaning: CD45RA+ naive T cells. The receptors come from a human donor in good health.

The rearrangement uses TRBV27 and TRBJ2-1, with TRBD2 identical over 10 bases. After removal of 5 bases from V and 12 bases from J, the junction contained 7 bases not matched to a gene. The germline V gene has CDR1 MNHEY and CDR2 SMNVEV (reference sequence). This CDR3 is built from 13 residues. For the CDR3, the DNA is TGTGCCAGCAGTCGAGATCTAGCGGGAGTGCAGTTCTTC. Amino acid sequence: CASSRDLAGVQFF.

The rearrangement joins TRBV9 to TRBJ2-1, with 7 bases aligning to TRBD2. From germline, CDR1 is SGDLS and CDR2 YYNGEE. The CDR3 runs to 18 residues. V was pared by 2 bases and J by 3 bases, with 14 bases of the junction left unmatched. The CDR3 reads CASSVLAEPRRNYNEQFF. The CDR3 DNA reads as TGTGCCAGCAGCGTCCTAGCGGAACCAAGACGGAACTACAATGAGCAGTTCTTC.

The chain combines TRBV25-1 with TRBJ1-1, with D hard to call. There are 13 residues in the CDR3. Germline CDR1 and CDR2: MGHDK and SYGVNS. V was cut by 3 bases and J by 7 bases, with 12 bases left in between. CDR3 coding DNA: TGTGCCAGCAGTGAGGCCCTCGACGGTGAAGCTTTCTTT. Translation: CASSEALDGEAFF.

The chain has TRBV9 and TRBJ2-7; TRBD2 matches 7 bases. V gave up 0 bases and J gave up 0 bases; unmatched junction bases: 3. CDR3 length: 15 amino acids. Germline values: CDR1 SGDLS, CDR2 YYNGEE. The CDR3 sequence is CASSVGGGGSYEQYF. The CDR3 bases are TGTGCCAGCAGCGTAGGTGGCGGGGGCTCCTACGAGCAGTACTTC.

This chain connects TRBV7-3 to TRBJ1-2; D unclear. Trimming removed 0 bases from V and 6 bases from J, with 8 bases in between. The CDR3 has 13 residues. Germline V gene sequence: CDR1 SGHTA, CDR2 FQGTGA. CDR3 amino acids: CASSLTGSDGYTF. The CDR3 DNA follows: TGTGCCAGCAGCTTAACCGGGTCTGATGGCTACACCTTC.

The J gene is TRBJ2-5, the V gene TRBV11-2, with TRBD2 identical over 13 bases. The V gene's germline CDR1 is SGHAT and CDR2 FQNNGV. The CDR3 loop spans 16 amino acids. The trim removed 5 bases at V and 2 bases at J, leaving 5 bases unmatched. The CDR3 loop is CASSTRLAGGQETQYF. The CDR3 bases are TGTGCCAGCAGCACCCGACTAGCGGGGGGACAAGAGACCCAGTACTTC.

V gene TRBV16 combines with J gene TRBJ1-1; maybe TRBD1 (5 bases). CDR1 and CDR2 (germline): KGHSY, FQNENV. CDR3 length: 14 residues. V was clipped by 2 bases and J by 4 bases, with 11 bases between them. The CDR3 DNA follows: TGTGCCAGCAGCCAAGGCCGTGGGGGCACTGAAGCTTTCTTT. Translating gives CASSQGRGGTEAFF.

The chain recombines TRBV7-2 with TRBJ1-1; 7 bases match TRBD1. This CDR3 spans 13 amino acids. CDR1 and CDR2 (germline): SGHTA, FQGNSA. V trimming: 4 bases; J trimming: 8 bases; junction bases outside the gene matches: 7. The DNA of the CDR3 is TGTGCCAGCAGCTCGAAGACAGGGACCGAAGCTTTCTTT. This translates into CASSSKTGTEAFF.

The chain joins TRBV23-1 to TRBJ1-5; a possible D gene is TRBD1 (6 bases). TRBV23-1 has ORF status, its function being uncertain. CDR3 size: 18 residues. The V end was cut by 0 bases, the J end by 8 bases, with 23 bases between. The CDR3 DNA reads TGCGCCAGCAGTCAATCTTGTTTCGGGACTCACAGGGAAGAGCCCCAGCATTTT. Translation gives CASSQSCFGTHREEPQHF.

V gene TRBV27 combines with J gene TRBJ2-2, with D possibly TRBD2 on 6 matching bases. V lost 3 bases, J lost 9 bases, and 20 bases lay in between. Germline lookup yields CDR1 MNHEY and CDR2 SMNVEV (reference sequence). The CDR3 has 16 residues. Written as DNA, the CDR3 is TGTGCCAGCAGTTTTTACGGGGGTGGTGTCGGCAGGGAGCTGTTTTTT. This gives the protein CASSFYGGGVGRELFF.

CDR3 sequence (DNA): TGTGCCAGCAGTTACGGAGGGGCTAATGAAAAACTGTTTTTT. This sequence encodes CASSYGGANEKLFF. The chain couples TRBV6-5 to TRBJ1-4, with D perhaps matching TRBD1 (5 bases). CDR1 and CDR2 from the germline V gene are MNHEY and SVGAGI. V was pared by 2 bases and J by 3 bases, with 7 bases between. This CDR3 has 14 amino acids.

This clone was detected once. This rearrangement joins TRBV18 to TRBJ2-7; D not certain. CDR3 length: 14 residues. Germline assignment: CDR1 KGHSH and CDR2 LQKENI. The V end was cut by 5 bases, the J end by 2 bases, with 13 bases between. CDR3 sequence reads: CASSLTPNPYEQYF. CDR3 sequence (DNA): TGTGCCAGCTCATTGACACCTAATCCCTACGAGCAGTACTTC. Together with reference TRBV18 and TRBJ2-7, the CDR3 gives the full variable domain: NAGVMQNPRHLVRRRGQEARLRCSPMKGHSHVYWYRQLPEEGLKFMVYLQKENIIDESGMPKERFSAEFPKEGPSILRIQQVVRGDSAAYFCASSLTPNPYEQYFGPGTRLTVT.

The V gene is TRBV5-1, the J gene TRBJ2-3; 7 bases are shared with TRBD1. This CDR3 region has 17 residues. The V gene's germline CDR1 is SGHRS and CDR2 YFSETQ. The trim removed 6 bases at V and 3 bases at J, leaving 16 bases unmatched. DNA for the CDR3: TGCGCCAGCACCCGGTCGACAGGGAAGTTTCGGACAGATACGCAGTATTTT. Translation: CASTRSTGKFRTDTQYF.

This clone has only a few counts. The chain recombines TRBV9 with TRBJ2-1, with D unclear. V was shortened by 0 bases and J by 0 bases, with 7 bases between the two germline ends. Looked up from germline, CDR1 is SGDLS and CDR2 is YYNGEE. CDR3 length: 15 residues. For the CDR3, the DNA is TGTGCCAGCAGCGTAGGGGCGAGCTCCTACAATGAGCAGTTCTTC. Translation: CASSVGASSYNEQFF.

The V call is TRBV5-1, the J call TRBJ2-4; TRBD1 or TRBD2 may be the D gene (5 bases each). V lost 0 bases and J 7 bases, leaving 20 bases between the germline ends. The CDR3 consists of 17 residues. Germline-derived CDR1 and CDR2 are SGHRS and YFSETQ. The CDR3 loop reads CASSLARGFGGPNIQYF. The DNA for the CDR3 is TGCGCCAGCAGCTTGGCACGGGGTTTTGGGGGACCGAACATTCAGTACTTC. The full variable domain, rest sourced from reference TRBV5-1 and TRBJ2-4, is KAGVTQTPRYLIKTRGQQVTLSCSPISGHRSVSWYQQTPGQGLQFLFEYFSETQRNKGNFPGRFSGRQFSNSRSEMNVSTLELGDSALYLCASSLARGFGGPNIQYFGAGTRLSVL.

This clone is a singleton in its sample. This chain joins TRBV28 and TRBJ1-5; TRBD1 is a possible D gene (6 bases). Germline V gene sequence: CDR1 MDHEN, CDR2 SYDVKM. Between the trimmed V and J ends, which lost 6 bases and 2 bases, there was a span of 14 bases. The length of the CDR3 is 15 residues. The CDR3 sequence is CASRNAGEGNQPQHF. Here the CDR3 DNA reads TGTGCCAGCAGAAATGCAGGGGAGGGCAATCAGCCCCAGCATTTT.

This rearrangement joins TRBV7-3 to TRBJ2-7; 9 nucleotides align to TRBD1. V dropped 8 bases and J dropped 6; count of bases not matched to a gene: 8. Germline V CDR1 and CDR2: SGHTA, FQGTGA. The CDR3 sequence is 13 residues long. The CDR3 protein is CASDTGTGTEQYF. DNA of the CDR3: TGTGCCAGCGACACCGGGACAGGGACCGAGCAGTACTTC.

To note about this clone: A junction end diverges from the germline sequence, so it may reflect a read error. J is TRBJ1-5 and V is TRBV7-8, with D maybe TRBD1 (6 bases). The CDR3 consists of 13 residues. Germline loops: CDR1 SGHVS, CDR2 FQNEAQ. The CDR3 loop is CASRLGGREPQHF. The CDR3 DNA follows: TGTGCCAGCAGGTTAGGGGGTAGGGAGCCCCAGCATTTT.

CDR3 sequence (DNA): TGTGCCAGCAGCTTAGGACGGGACGGAGGAGAGGGGGAGCTGTTTTTT. Protein product: CASSLGRDGGEGELFF. The gene calls are TRBV13 and TRBJ2-2; D may match TRBD1 or TRBD2 (5 bases each). Germline V gene lookup returns CDR1 PRHDT and CDR2 FYEKMQ (reference sequence). With 0 bases removed from V and 8 bases from J, the gap between germline ends came to 16 bases. The CDR3 length is 16 residues.

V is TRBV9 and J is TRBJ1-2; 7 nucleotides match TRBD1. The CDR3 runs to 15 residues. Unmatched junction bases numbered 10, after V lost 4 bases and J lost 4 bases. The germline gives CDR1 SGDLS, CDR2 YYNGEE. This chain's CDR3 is CASSQGGRVGYGYTF. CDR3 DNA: TGTGCCAGCAGCCAGGGGGGACGTGTCGGCTATGGCTACACCTTC.